This T cell receptor beta chain was recovered during a study of CD8 T cells in Susac syndrome. The CDR3 has 12 amino acids. V dropped 5 bases and J dropped 5 bases, with 8 bases sitting between them. RNA was extracted with the RNeasy kit, and a quantity of roughly 0.45 to 1 ug was reverse transcribed using random hexamers. TCRdb used MiXCR to reprocess the immunoSEQ multiplex PCR reads, holding one entry per CDR3 protein. The table includes approximately 300,000 distinct CDR3 sequences, roughly 90% detected once. The multiple sclerosis controls, all treatment-naive patients, had relapsing-remitting disease that was stable or active. TEMRA cells were FACS-enriched, unlike CD8+ and CD4+ T cells, which were negatively isolated.

Sequencing was performed on CD8+ T cells from PBMCs. This sequence joins TRBV12-3 or TRBV12-4 and TRBJ2-3, with D maybe TRBD1 (6 bases). The receptor was derived from a human donor with multiple sclerosis. The CDR3: CASSQGRDTQYF. CDR3 in DNA: TGTGCCAGCAGTCAGGGGAGAGATACGCAGTATTTT.